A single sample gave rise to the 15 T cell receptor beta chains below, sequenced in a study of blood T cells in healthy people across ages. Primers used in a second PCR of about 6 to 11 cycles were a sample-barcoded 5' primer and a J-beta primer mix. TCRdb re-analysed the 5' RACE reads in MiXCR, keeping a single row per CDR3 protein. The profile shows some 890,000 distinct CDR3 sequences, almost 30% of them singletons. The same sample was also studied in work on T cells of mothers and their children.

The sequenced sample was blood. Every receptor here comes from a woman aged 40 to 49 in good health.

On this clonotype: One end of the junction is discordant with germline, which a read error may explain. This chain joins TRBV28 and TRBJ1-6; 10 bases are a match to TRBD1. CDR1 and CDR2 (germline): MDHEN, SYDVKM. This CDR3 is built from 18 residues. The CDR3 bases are TGTTCCAGCAGTTCACCTGGGGACAGGGGCTCCTATAATTCACCCCTCCACTTT. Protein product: CSSSSPGDRGSYNSPLHF.

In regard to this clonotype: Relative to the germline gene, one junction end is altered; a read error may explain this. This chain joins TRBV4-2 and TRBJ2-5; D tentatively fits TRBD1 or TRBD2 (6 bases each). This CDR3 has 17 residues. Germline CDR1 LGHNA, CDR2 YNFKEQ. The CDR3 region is CVSSQEGRGETQETQYF. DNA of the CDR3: TGTGTCAGCAGCCAAGAGGGTAGGGGGGAAACCCAAGAGACCCAGTACTTC.

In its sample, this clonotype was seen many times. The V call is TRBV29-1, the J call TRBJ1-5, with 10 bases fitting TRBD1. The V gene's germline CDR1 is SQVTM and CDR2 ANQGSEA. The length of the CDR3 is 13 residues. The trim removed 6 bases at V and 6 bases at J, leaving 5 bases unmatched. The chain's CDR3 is CSVRDRGLQPQHF. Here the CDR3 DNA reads TGCAGCGTCCGGGACAGGGGACTTCAGCCCCAGCATTTT.

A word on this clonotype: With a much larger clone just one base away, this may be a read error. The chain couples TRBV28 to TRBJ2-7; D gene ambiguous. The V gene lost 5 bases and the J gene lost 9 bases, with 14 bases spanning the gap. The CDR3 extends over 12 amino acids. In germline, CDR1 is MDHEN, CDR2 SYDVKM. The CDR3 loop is CASSPPLHGQYF. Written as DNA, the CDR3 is TGTGCCAGCAGTCCCCCCTTGCACGGGCAGTACTTC.

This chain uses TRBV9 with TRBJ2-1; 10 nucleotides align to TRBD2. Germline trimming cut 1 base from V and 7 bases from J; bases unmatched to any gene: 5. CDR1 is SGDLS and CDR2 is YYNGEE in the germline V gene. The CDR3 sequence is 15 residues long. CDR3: CASSVQRGGGNEQFF. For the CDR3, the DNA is TGTGCCAGCAGCGTACAGCGGGGGGGAGGGAATGAGCAGTTCTTC.

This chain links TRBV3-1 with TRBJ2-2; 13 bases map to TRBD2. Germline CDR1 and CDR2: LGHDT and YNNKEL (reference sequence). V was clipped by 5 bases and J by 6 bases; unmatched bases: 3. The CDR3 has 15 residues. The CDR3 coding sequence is TGTGCCAGCAGCTCACTAGCGGGGGGGCCCGGGGAGCTGTTTTTT. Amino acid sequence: CASSSLAGGPGELFF.

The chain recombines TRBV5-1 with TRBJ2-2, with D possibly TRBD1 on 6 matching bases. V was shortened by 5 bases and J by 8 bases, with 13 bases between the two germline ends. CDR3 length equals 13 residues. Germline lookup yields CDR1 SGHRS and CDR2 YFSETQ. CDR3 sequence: CASRPPGTGELFF. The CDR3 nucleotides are TGCGCCAGCAGACCACCCGGGACAGGGGAGCTGTTTTTT.

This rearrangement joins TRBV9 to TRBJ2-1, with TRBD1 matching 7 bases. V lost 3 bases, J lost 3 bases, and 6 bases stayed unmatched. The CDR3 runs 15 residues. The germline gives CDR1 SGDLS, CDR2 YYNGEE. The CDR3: CASSGQGRYYNEQFF. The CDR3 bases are TGTGCCAGCAGCGGACAGGGACGGTACTACAATGAGCAGTTCTTC.

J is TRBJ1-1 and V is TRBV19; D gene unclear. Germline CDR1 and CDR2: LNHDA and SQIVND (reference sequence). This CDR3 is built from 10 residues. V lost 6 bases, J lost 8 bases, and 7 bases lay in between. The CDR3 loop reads CASREGEAFF. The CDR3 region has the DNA TGTGCCAGTAGAGAAGGGGAAGCTTTCTTT.

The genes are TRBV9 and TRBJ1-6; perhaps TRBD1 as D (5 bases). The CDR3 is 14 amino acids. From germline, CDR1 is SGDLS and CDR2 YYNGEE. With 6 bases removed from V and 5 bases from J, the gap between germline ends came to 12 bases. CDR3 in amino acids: CASTRDGHNSPLHF. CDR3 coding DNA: TGTGCCAGCACCAGGGATGGACATAATTCACCCCTCCACTTT.

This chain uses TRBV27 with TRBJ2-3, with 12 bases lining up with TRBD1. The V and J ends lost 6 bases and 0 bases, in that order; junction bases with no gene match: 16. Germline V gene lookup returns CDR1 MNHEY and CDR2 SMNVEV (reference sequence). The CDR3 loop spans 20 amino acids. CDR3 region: CASSRGVGTGGKRSTDTQYF. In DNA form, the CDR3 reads TGTGCCAGCAGCCGGGGGGTCGGGACAGGGGGCAAACGTAGCACAGATACGCAGTATTTT.

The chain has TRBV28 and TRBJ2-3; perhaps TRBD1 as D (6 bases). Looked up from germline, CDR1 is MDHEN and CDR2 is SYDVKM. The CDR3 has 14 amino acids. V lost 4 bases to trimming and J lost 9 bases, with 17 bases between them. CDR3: CASSWNRAAATQYF. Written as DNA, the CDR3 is TGTGCCAGCAGTTGGAACAGGGCAGCGGCGACGCAGTATTTT.

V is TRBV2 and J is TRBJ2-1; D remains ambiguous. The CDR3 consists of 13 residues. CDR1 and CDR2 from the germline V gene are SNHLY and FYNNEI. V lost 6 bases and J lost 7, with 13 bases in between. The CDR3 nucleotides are TGTGCCAGCAGCGACGGAGCGTTTAATGAGCAGTTCTTC. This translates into CASSDGAFNEQFF.

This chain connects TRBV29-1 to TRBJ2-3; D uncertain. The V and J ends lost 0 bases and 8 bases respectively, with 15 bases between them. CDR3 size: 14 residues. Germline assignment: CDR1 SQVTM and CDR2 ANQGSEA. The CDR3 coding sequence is TGCAGCGTTGAAGATCCAAGTCTGGCCTTTACGCAGTATTTT. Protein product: CSVEDPSLAFTQYF.

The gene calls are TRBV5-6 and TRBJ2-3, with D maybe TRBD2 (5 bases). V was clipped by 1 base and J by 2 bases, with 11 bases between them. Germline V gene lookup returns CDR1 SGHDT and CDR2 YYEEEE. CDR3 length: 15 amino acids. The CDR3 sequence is CASSLMRDDTDTQYF. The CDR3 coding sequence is TGTGCCAGCAGCTTGATGAGGGATGACACAGATACGCAGTATTTT.